This passage covers 9 T cell receptor beta chains from one sample sequenced in a study of Ad26.COV2.S vaccination and SARS-CoV-2 variants. Clones were sequenced by immunoSEQ multiplex PCR, and TCRdb holds only the in-frame ones, with some missing. Of about 350,000 clones listed, 92% were seen once; the top ten hold 3.5% to 4.5%. Sequenced material: peripheral blood, taken after recovery from COVID-19. These receptor sequences come from a human donor who had recovered from COVID-19.

Here the CDR3 DNA reads TGTGCCAGCAGCCCGGGACAGGGGAGGTACTATGGCTACACCTTC. Its protein product is CASSPGQGRYYGYTF. The V gene is TRBV5-6, the J gene TRBJ1-2; 10 bases match TRBD1. V lost 4 bases, J lost 3 bases, and 6 bases stayed unmatched. Per the germline V gene, CDR1 is SGHDT and CDR2 is YYEEEE. The CDR3 has 15 residues.

The chain has TRBV14 and TRBJ2-3; D gene ambiguous. This CDR3 comprises 13 residues. V was shortened by 4 bases and J by 1 base, with 6 bases between the two germline ends. CDR1 is SGHDN and CDR2 is FVKESK in the germline V gene. This CDR3 is CASSPTGTDTQYF. In DNA, the CDR3 is TGTGCCAGCAGCCCGACCGGCACAGATACGCAGTATTTT. Drawing the rest from reference TRBV14 and TRBJ2-3, the complete variable domain is EAGVTQFPSHSVIEKGQTVTLRCDPISGHDNLYWYRRVMGKEIKFLLHFVKESKQDESGMPNNRFLAERTGGTYSTLKVQPAELEDSGVYFCASSPTGTDTQYFGPGTRLTVL.

The chain couples TRBV6-4 to TRBJ1-2; 9 bases align to TRBD1. Germline V gene data show CDR1 as MRHNA and CDR2 as SNTAGT. The V gene end was trimmed by 6 bases and the J gene end by 7 bases; junction bases not matched to a gene: 9. The CDR3 contains 14 residues. This CDR3 reads CASRMDRGGGGYTF. The CDR3 nucleotides read TGTGCCAGCAGGATGGACAGGGGAGGGGGTGGCTACACCTTC.

This chain connects TRBV2 to TRBJ2-1; 10 bases are shared with TRBD2. The CDR3 is made up of 16 amino acids. V lost 7 bases to trimming and J lost 5 bases; unmatched junction nucleotides: 11. Per the germline V gene, CDR1 is SNHLY and CDR2 is FYNNEI. The DNA of the CDR3 is TGTGCCAGCAAACAGGAGCGGGGGGGCCGGGACAATGAGCAGTTCTTC. It translates to CASKQERGGRDNEQFF.

V gene TRBV19 combines with J gene TRBJ1-5; the match to TRBD1 covers 8 bases. Germline CDR1 LNHDA, CDR2 SQIVND (reference sequence). The CDR3 consists of 14 residues. V was pared by 6 bases and J by 7 bases, with 8 bases of the junction left unmatched. The CDR3 region has the DNA TGTGCCAGTAGCGGACAGGGAGGCCGCCAGCCCCAGCATTTT. Its protein product is CASSGQGGRQPQHF.

In this sample, this clone turned up once. The rearrangement joins TRBV7-6 to TRBJ1-4, with 7 bases that match TRBD1. Germline trimming cut 1 base from V and 7 bases from J; bases unmatched to any gene: 6. This CDR3 contains 15 residues. Germline V gene sequence: CDR1 SGHVS, CDR2 FNYEAQ. CDR3 region: CASSLGGTAREKLFF. The CDR3 nucleotides read TGTGCCAGCAGCTTAGGCGGGACAGCGCGTGAAAAACTGTTTTTT.

The J gene is TRBJ1-6, the V gene TRBV11-2, with D maybe TRBD1 (5 bases). Deletions cut 1 base from V and 9 bases from J, with 7 bases between. The CDR3 length is 13 residues. Germline lookup yields CDR1 SGHAT and CDR2 FQNNGV. CDR3 residues: CASSLVDTSPLHF. CDR3 DNA sequence: TGTGCCAGCAGCTTAGTGGACACTTCACCCCTCCACTTT.

V and J are TRBV12-3 or TRBV12-4 and TRBJ2-3, with unresolved D. The CDR3 length is 11 residues. Trimming removed 6 bases at V and 5 bases at J, with 6 bases between. CDR3 sequence: CASRAVDTQYF. The CDR3, as DNA: TGTGCCAGCAGAGCAGTAGATACGCAGTATTTT.

The rearrangement uses TRBV6-5 and TRBJ1-2; D is unresolved. The CDR3 contains 15 residues. From germline, CDR1 is MNHEY and CDR2 SVGAGI. Trimming took off 2 bases at V and 9 bases at J, with 19 bases between the two ends. CDR3 nucleotide sequence: TGTGCCAGCAGTTACGACGTGGGGTTTGTTAGGAGCTACACCTTC. It is translated as CASSYDVGFVRSYTF.